This T cell receptor (beta chain) was documented in a study of blood T cell repertoires in COVID-19. The table came from immunoSEQ multiplex PCR; TCRdb's copy has only in-frame clones and leaves some out. The sample records under 95,000 clones, 87% being singletons. The ends lost 4 bases at V and 7 bases at J; junction bases unmatched: 13. This CDR3 contains 17 residues. Germline V gives CDR1 SEHNR, CDR2 FQNEAQ (reference sequence). The clonotype originates from a man aged 60 to 75 with acute or convalescent COVID-19. This sequence joins TRBV7-9 and TRBJ2-2, with 9 bases aligning to TRBD1. The sample was peripheral blood. The DNA for the CDR3 is TGTGCCAGCAGCTCGCTGATGACAGGGGGGGTAATCGGGGAGCTGTTTTTT. Its protein product is CASSSLMTGGVIGELFF.